This T cell receptor (beta chain) was sequenced during a study of cytomegalovirus exposure and HLA in healthy donors. A note on this clone: One end of the junction varies from germline; a read error may be responsible.

The assay was immunoSEQ multiplex PCR, and TCRdb's table has in-frame clones only and misses some. The sample yields roughly 80,000 clones, roughly 91% seen once. The CDR3 has 15 residues. CDR1 is SSHAT and CDR2 is FNYEAQ in the germline V gene (reference sequence). The TCR comes from a young man in good health and CMV-seronegative. The chain carries TRBV7-7 and TRBJ2-7; perhaps TRBD1 as D (5 bases). The specimen sequenced was PBMCs. DNA of the CDR3: TGTGCTAGCAGCAGCAGGGTGACGGTTGCCTACGAGCAGTACTTC. Encoded protein: CASSSRVTVAYEQYF.